Following are 2 T cell receptor beta chains from one sample sequenced in a study of response to subunit inactivated influenza vaccine. MiXCR, run by TCRdb on the RT-PCR reads, gives a single entry per CDR3 protein. The sample lists about 500,000 distinct CDR3 sequences; around 7.9% were seen once. Sequenced material: PBMCs from blood, taken less than 30 months after vaccination. All receptors derive from a man in his fifties or sixties who received an inactivated influenza vaccine.

About this clonotype itself: This may arise from a read error, as a much more abundant clone is one base away. This chain joins TRBV10-2 and TRBJ2-7; either TRBD1 or TRBD2 may fit D (5 bases each). Germline V gene sequence: CDR1 WSHSY, CDR2 SAAADI. This CDR3 is 13 amino acids long. CDR3 sequence: CASSSGTVYAQYF. For the CDR3, the DNA is TGCGCCAGCAGCTCCGGGACGGTCTACGCGCAGTACTTC.

The chain combines TRBV7-8 with TRBJ1-2, with D possibly matching TRBD1 (5 bases). V lost 3 bases and J 7 bases, leaving 18 bases between the germline ends. This CDR3 has 15 amino acids. Germline CDR1 is SGHVS and CDR2 is FQNEAQ. CDR3 loop: CASSLVVRGVGGYTF. CDR3 nucleotides: TGTGCCAGCAGCTTGGTCGTCCGGGGGGTCGGTGGCTACACCTTC.